Below, 30 T cell receptor beta chains from the same sample are listed, as sequenced in a study of cytomegalovirus exposure and HLA in healthy donors. In the PCR, 60 Vbeta and 13 Jbeta primers were used. TCRdb keeps only in-frame clones here, not all; method: immunoSEQ multiplex PCR. This sample's clone table lists tens of thousands of clones. The sample was PBMCs. These receptors came from a man aged 45 to 65 in good health and CMV-seronegative.

This chain connects TRBV19 to TRBJ1-5; no reliable D call. V lost 2 bases and J 6 bases, leaving 8 bases between the germline ends. The length of the CDR3 is 13 residues. Germline V CDR1 and CDR2: LNHDA, SQIVND (reference sequence). CDR3 in DNA: TGTGCCAGTAGTATATGGAGCCGTCAGCCCCAGCATTTT. It encodes CASSIWSRQPQHF. The full variable domain, its missing parts supplied by reference TRBV19 and TRBJ1-5, is DGGITQSPKYLFRKEGQNVTLSCEQNLNHDAMYWYRQDPGQGLRLIYYSQIVNDFQKGDIAEGYSVSREKKESFPLTVTSAQKNPTAFYLCASSIWSRQPQHFGDGTRLSIL.

This chain connects TRBV9 to TRBJ2-3, with D possibly TRBD2 on 5 matching bases. Germline V gives CDR1 SGDLS, CDR2 YYNGEE. The V end lost 0 bases, the J end lost 1 base, and 15 bases lay between the germline ends. CDR3 length: 17 residues. CDR3 protein: CASSVVTGLAGTDTQYF. The DNA for the CDR3 is TGTGCCAGCAGCGTAGTAACTGGGCTAGCCGGCACAGATACGCAGTATTTT.

V gene TRBV10-2 combines with J gene TRBJ2-7; D is ambiguous. Germline CDR1 is WSHSY and CDR2 is SAAADI. The CDR3 contains 13 residues. The V and J ends lost 2 bases and 3 bases respectively, with 8 bases between them. The CDR3 nucleotides read TGCGCCAGCAGTGAGCAACAGATCTACGAGCAGTACTTC. It is translated as CASSEQQIYEQYF.

The CDR3 DNA reads as TGTGCCAGCAGCTTAGTATTGCGGGGGGGGGACAGCTTAATCCACTTT. Translation: CASSLVLRGGDSLIHF. The gene calls are TRBV7-2 and TRBJ1-6; 7 positions agree with TRBD1. J lost 17 bases, V lost 1 base, and 17 bases had no gene match. The CDR3 is made up of 16 amino acids. The germline V gene has CDR1 SGHTA and CDR2 FQGNSA.

The chain recombines TRBV2 with TRBJ1-6, with a weak D call TRBD1 (6 bases). Germline-derived CDR1 and CDR2 are SNHLY and FYNNEI. With 6 bases removed from V and 5 bases from J, the gap between germline ends came to 14 bases. This CDR3 spans 15 amino acids. The CDR3 loop is CASSIQGQDNSPLHF. The CDR3 DNA reads TGTGCCAGCAGCATACAGGGACAAGATAATTCACCCCTCCACTTT.

V gene TRBV27 combines with J gene TRBJ2-2; 8 nucleotides match TRBD1. Germline V gives CDR1 MNHEY, CDR2 SMNVEV (reference sequence). The CDR3 contains 14 residues. The junction had 6 bases not matched to a gene; V was cut back by 5 bases and J by 7 bases. In DNA, the CDR3 is TGTGCCAGCAGTCAGGGACAGGTCAGCGGGGAGCTGTTTTTT. The encoded protein is CASSQGQVSGELFF.

The V and J genes are TRBV9 and TRBJ2-7, with 8 bases fitting TRBD1. Trimming removed 0 bases from V and 5 bases from J; junction bases left unmatched: 4. There are 14 residues in the CDR3. Germline V gene data show CDR1 as SGDLS and CDR2 as YYNGEE. CDR3 bases: TGTGCCAGCAGCGTAGGGGACAGGCCTCACGAGCAGTACTTC. Protein product: CASSVGDRPHEQYF.

This rearrangement joins TRBV19 to TRBJ1-5, with TRBD1 matching 7 bases. This CDR3 contains 14 residues. The germline V gene has CDR1 LNHDA and CDR2 SQIVND (reference sequence). V gave up 9 bases and J gave up 4 bases; unmatched junction bases: 9. The CDR3 reads CASRWTGQNQPQHF. The CDR3 coding sequence is TGTGCCAGCCGCTGGACAGGCCAAAATCAGCCCCAGCATTTT.

V and J are TRBV2 and TRBJ1-5, with TRBD1 matching 7 bases. The V segment lost 6 bases and the J segment 1 base; nucleotides outside the gene matches: 6. Germline loops: CDR1 SNHLY, CDR2 FYNNEI. The CDR3 sequence is 15 residues long. Here the CDR3 reads CASRVGTASNQPQHF. Here the CDR3 DNA reads TGTGCCAGCAGGGTAGGGACAGCCAGCAATCAGCCCCAGCATTTT.

This chain connects TRBV7-2 to TRBJ1-1, with TRBD1 as a possible D gene (5 bases). The CDR3 sequence is 16 residues long. The V gene's germline CDR1 is SGHTA and CDR2 FQGNSA. V lost 1 base to trimming and J lost 0 bases, with 12 bases between them. CDR3 DNA sequence: TGTGCCAGCAGCTTAGGGGGTCCAGGGATGAACACTGAAGCTTTCTTT. As protein: CASSLGGPGMNTEAFF.

This chain links TRBV11-2 with TRBJ2-5; D call uncertain. Germline V gene data show CDR1 as SGHAT and CDR2 as FQNNGV. This CDR3 spans 15 amino acids. V was clipped by 5 bases and J by 5 bases, with 18 bases between them. The CDR3 DNA reads as TGTGCCAGCAGCCAGAGCAGGCAAGATGTGGAGACCCAGTACTTC. Amino acids: CASSQSRQDVETQYF.

The chain recombines TRBV11-2 with TRBJ2-5, with TRBD2 identical over 14 bases. V shed 4 bases, J shed 1 base, and the junction held 5 bases outside the gene matches. Per the germline V gene, CDR1 is SGHAT and CDR2 is FQNNGV. CDR3 length: 17 residues. Here the CDR3 reads CASSSGLAGGLQETQYF. CDR3 bases: TGTGCCAGCAGCTCTGGACTAGCGGGGGGACTCCAAGAGACCCAGTACTTC.

The chain uses TRBV7-3 and TRBJ1-2; D gene ambiguous. The CDR3 is made up of 14 amino acids. In germline, CDR1 is SGHTA, CDR2 FQGTGA. V was shortened by 1 base and J by 6 bases, with 12 bases between the two germline ends. The DNA for the CDR3 is TGTGCCAGCAGCTTAAGTGGAGACCGGCATGGCTACACCTTC. Its translation: CASSLSGDRHGYTF.

The genes are TRBV7-9 and TRBJ2-2; TRBD1 agrees at 7 bases. V gave up 1 base and J gave up 0 bases; unmatched junction bases: 2. CDR1 and CDR2 from the germline V gene are SEHNR and FQNEAQ (reference sequence). The CDR3 spans 16 residues. DNA of the CDR3: TGTGCCAGCAGCTTAGGACAGGGACCGAACACCGGGGAGCTGTTTTTT. This gives the protein CASSLGQGPNTGELFF.

V is TRBV7-3 and J is TRBJ1-2, with D possibly TRBD1 on 6 matching bases. CDR1 and CDR2 (germline): SGHTA, FQGTGA. CDR3 size: 13 residues. Trimming took 5 bases from V and 3 from J, leaving 10 bases between them. The CDR3 DNA reads TGTGCCAGCAGCCCACAGGGAGACTATGGCTACACCTTC. It is translated as CASSPQGDYGYTF.

V usage is TRBV28 and J usage is TRBJ2-2; TRBD1 matches at 10 bases. In germline, CDR1 is MDHEN, CDR2 SYDVKM. The CDR3 extends over 15 amino acids. V shed 6 bases and J 4 bases; nucleotides not matched to a gene: 5. The CDR3 loop is CASSRDRGFTGELFF. The CDR3 region has the DNA TGTGCCAGCAGCCGGGACAGGGGCTTCACCGGGGAGCTGTTTTTT.

The J gene is TRBJ1-1, the V gene TRBV28; TRBD1 might be the D (5 bases). CDR1 is MDHEN and CDR2 is SYDVKM in the germline V gene. CDR3 length equals 17 residues. The ends were cut back, 6 bases at V and 4 bases at J, with 24 bases in the middle. CDR3 loop: CASSLGEGMGFGTEAFF. The CDR3 coding sequence is TGTGCCAGCAGCCTTGGGGAGGGGATGGGATTTGGCACTGAAGCTTTCTTT.

The chain joins TRBV21-1 to TRBJ2-2; the table's TRBD1 call for D was not verified on the DNA. TRBV21-1 is assigned pseudogene status. The CDR3 consists of 15 residues. For the CDR3, the DNA is TGTGCCAGCAGCAAAGATGAGACAGAGGCCGGGGAGCTGTTTTTT. Translated: CASSKDETEAGELFF.

V and J are TRBV9 and TRBJ2-2, with D tentatively TRBD1 (5 bases). The germline gives CDR1 SGDLS, CDR2 YYNGEE. This CDR3 spans 16 amino acids. V was clipped by 2 bases and J by 6 bases, with 17 bases between them. The CDR3 DNA reads as TGTGCCAGCAGCGTCCACCGTAACTCAGGGTCCGGGGAGCTGTTTTTT. This gives the protein CASSVHRNSGSGELFF.

The rearrangement joins TRBV7-2 to TRBJ2-7, with 7 bases fitting TRBD1. Looked up from germline, CDR1 is SGHTA and CDR2 is FQGNSA. V gave up 6 bases and J gave up 6 bases; unmatched junction bases: 2. This CDR3 comprises 11 residues. The CDR3 here is CASRGQFEQYF. For the CDR3, the DNA is TGTGCCAGCAGGGGACAGTTCGAGCAGTACTTC.

The chain employs TRBV6-1 and TRBJ2-2, with 11 bases fitting TRBD1. The CDR3 is 15 amino acids. V lost 7 bases to trimming and J lost 2 bases; unmatched junction nucleotides: 3. CDR1 MNHNS and CDR2 SASEGT come from the germline V gene. CDR3 nucleotides: TGTGCCAGCAAATGGACAGGGGGCAACACCGGGGAGCTGTTTTTT. Translated: CASKWTGGNTGELFF.

The DNA of the CDR3 is TGTGCCAGCTCACCACGGAGCGGAGGGGGCTCGGGCAATCAGCCCCAGCATTTT. Translation gives CASSPRSGGGSGNQPQHF. The rearrangement joins TRBV18 to TRBJ1-5; TRBD1 agrees at 7 bases. Unmatched junction bases numbered 11, after V lost 1 base and J lost 2 bases. The germline V gene encodes CDR1 KGHSH and CDR2 LQKENI. The CDR3 is 18 amino acids. Full variable domain (missing parts from reference TRBV18 and TRBJ1-5): NAGVMQNPRHLVRRRGQEARLRCSPMKGHSHVYWYRQLPEEGLKFMVYLQKENIIDESGMPKERFSAEFPKEGPSILRIQQVVRGDSAAYFCASSPRSGGGSGNQPQHFGDGTRLSIL.

The chain joins TRBV7-2 to TRBJ2-7; 9 nucleotides match TRBD1. The CDR3 has 14 amino acids. Germline trimming cut 3 bases from V and 2 bases from J; bases unmatched to any gene: 2. In germline, CDR1 is SGHTA, CDR2 FQGNSA. The CDR3 spells CASSLDRGPYEQYF. The CDR3 DNA sequence: TGTGCCAGCAGCTTGGACAGGGGACCCTACGAGCAGTACTTC.

The V gene is TRBV6-1, the J gene TRBJ1-5, with D perhaps matching TRBD1 (6 bases). CDR3 length: 15 residues. Germline-derived CDR1 and CDR2 are MNHNS and SASEGT. Trimming took 8 bases from V and 2 from J, leaving 16 bases between them. For the CDR3, the DNA is TGTGCCAGCGTTCCACAGGGATTCGGCAATCAGCCCCAGCATTTT. Translation gives CASVPQGFGNQPQHF.

The gene calls are TRBV6-5 and TRBJ2-5; D possibly corresponds to TRBD2 (5 bases). Trimming stripped 2 bases from V and 5 bases from J, with 15 bases between. Per germline, CDR1 MNHEY and CDR2 SVGAGI. The CDR3 totals 15 residues. The CDR3 here is CASSYGSDGYETQYF. For the CDR3, the DNA is TGTGCCAGCAGTTACGGTAGCGATGGTTACGAGACCCAGTACTTC.

V usage is TRBV5-1 and J usage is TRBJ2-1, with D maybe TRBD2 (6 bases). Germline V gives CDR1 SGHRS, CDR2 YFSETQ. The CDR3 is 15 residues long. Trimming took off 4 bases at V and 4 bases at J, with 15 bases between the two ends. CDR3 region: CASSPFGGSYNEQFF. The CDR3, as DNA: TGCGCCAGCAGCCCGTTCGGGGGAAGTTACAATGAGCAGTTCTTC.

The V call is TRBV18, the J call TRBJ2-7, with D possibly matching TRBD1 (6 bases). V was shortened by 5 bases and J by 3 bases, with 20 bases between the two germline ends. This CDR3 has 16 residues. Germline V gene data show CDR1 as KGHSH and CDR2 as LQKENI. CDR3 residues: CASSDLRDTRRYEQYF. Written as DNA, the CDR3 is TGTGCCAGCTCAGATTTACGGGACACTCGACGCTACGAGCAGTACTTC.

The chain uses TRBV9 and TRBJ1-5; maybe TRBD1 (5 bases). Trimming stripped 0 bases from V and 6 bases from J, with 10 bases between. The CDR3 consists of 14 residues. Germline loops: CDR1 SGDLS, CDR2 YYNGEE. This CDR3 is CASSVGQGSQPQHF. CDR3 sequence (DNA): TGTGCCAGCAGCGTAGGTCAGGGTAGTCAGCCCCAGCATTTT.

The chain couples TRBV9 to TRBJ1-5, with 8 bases that match TRBD1. V was clipped by 0 bases and J by 5 bases; unmatched bases: 4. The germline gives CDR1 SGDLS, CDR2 YYNGEE. The CDR3 spans 15 residues. CDR3 loop: CASSVGEQGDQPQHF. In DNA form, the CDR3 reads TGTGCCAGCAGCGTAGGTGAACAGGGGGATCAGCCCCAGCATTTT.

The rearrangement links TRBV11-1 to TRBJ2-1; 8 bases are a match to TRBD2. The CDR3 is 15 amino acids. Losses at the gene ends were 4 bases for V and 6 bases for J; bases not matched to a gene: 8. Germline V gives CDR1 SGHAT, CDR2 FQDESV (reference sequence). The CDR3 nucleotides are TGTGCCAGCAGCTCAGTTAGCGGGGCCCTCAATGAGCAGTTCTTC. Translating it yields CASSSVSGALNEQFF.